Listed below are T cell receptor beta chains from one sample, sequenced in a study of PD-L1 blockade in urothelial cancer. TCRdb keeps only in-frame clones here, not all; method: immunoSEQ multiplex PCR. The repertoire has tens of thousands of clones, approximately 88% of them found once; the top ten carry roughly 14%. The sample here was PBMCs, taken around atezolizumab (anti-PD-L1) treatment. The receptor source for this set is a woman aged 60-75 years with urothelial cancer. Each CDR3 is given with its conserved first and last residue. The D gene is left open where the match is weak. The size field is filled for only some rows; it gives once, few, many or a size class.

v_call	d_call	j_call	clone_size	cdr3_nt	cdr3_aa
TRBV25-1	-	TRBJ2-1	few	TGTGCCAGCTGGGGGCCAACCGATGAGCAGTTCTTC	CASWGPTDEQFF
TRBV11-2	-	TRBJ1-2	-	TGTGCCAGCAGCTTAGGGGGCCGGCTCGAGTACACCTTC	CASSLGGRLEYTF
TRBV7-2	-	TRBJ1-5	-	TGTGCCAGCAGCTTAGACCCCTCCGGGTGGCCCCAGCATTTT	CASSLDPSGWPQHF
TRBV2	-	TRBJ1-5	-	TGTGCCAGCAACCCTCAGGGGCTTAATCAGCCCCAGCATTTT	CASNPQGLNQPQHF
TRBV2	TRBD1	TRBJ1-4	-	TGTGCCAGCAGTGAAAGGGGACAGAAAGTAGGGAATGAAAAACTGTTTTTT	CASSERGQKVGNEKLFF
TRBV27	-	TRBJ2-1	few	TGTGCCAGCAGTTTCCAAATCAGTAATGAGCAGTTCTTC	CASSFQISNEQFF
TRBV9	TRBD2	TRBJ2-2	-	TGTGCCAGCACCCCAGCGGGATTTGCCACCGGGGAGCTGTTTTTT	CASTPAGFATGELFF
TRBV11-2	TRBD2	TRBJ2-7	-	TGTGCCAGCAGCCGGGAGGGGGGAGCTATCCACGAGCAGTACTTC	CASSREGGAIHEQYF
TRBV11-2	TRBD1	TRBJ2-7	-	TGTGCCAGCAGCTTAGAACCAGGGGGAAACTACGAGCAGTACTTC	CASSLEPGGNYEQYF
TRBV18	TRBD1	TRBJ1-4	-	TGTGCCAGCTCACTCTCTATGGACAGGGGACAAAAACTGTTTTTT	CASSLSMDRGQKLFF
TRBV6-4	-	TRBJ1-1	-	TGTGCCAGCAGAAGAGAATCGAACACTGAAGCTTTCTTT	CASRRESNTEAFF
TRBV28	TRBD1	TRBJ2-7	-	TGTGCCAGCAGCCCCGGGACAGGGGGGATACGTGACGAGCAGTACTTC	CASSPGTGGIRDEQYF
TRBV19	-	TRBJ1-2	-	TGTGCCAGTAGTAGATGGCCCGGGGAGGGCTACACCTTC	CASSRWPGEGYTF
TRBV10-3	TRBD1	TRBJ1-2	-	TGTGCCGGACAGGGGCCGGGGAACTATGGCTACACCTTC	CAGQGPGNYGYTF
TRBV14	TRBD1	TRBJ1-2	-	TGTGCCAGCAGCCAACAGGGGGCGGCGAACTATGGCTACACCTTC	CASSQQGAANYGYTF
TRBV18	TRBD2	TRBJ2-3	-	TGTGCCAGCTCACAACTAGCGGGGGGGATTTACACAGATACGCAGTATTTT	CASSQLAGGIYTDTQYF
TRBV15	TRBD2	TRBJ2-1	-	TGTGCCACCAGCTTGGGACTACACTCCTACAATGAGCAGTTCTTC	CATSLGLHSYNEQFF
TRBV5-4	-	TRBJ2-2	-	TGTGCCAGCAGCTTGGTTTATGGCGGTTCGAACACCGGGGAGCTGTTTTTT	CASSLVYGGSNTGELFF
TRBV20-1	TRBD1	TRBJ1-1	-	TGCAGTGGGACAGGGAACACTGAAGCTTTCTTT	CSGTGNTEAFF
TRBV7-6	-	TRBJ2-7	-	TGTGCCAGCAGCCCGGGGACATTCTACGAGCAGTACTTC	CASSPGTFYEQYF
TRBV7-6	-	TRBJ1-1	-	TGTGCCAGCAGCCCTGACAGAGTCACTGAAGCTTTCTTT	CASSPDRVTEAFF
TRBV5-6	-	TRBJ2-2	-	TGTGCCAGCAGCCACTCAACGGGACACCTGAACACCGGGGAGCTGTTTTTT	CASSHSTGHLNTGELFF
TRBV4-3	TRBD1	TRBJ2-5	-	TGCGCCAGCAGCCTAGCCATGGGGACAGGGGGAGAGACCCAGTACTTC	CASSLAMGTGGETQYF
TRBV27	-	TRBJ2-5	-	TGTGCCAGCAGTCCGCTTGGGGGGTCGTACCAAGAGACCCAGTACTTC	CASSPLGGSYQETQYF
TRBV6-5	TRBD1	TRBJ1-1	-	TGTGCCAGCAGCCCGACAGGGGACCACACTGAAGCTTTCTTT	CASSPTGDHTEAFF
TRBV6-6	-	TRBJ2-7	-	TGTGCCAGCAGTTACTCGAGGCAGTTCTCCTACGAGCAGTACTTC	CASSYSRQFSYEQYF
TRBV2	TRBD1	TRBJ2-7	-	TGTGCCAGCAGTGCCTTGACAGGGCCGGGGGAGCAGTACTTC	CASSALTGPGEQYF
TRBV7-2	-	TRBJ2-7	-	TGTGCCAGCAGCCACGCGTCAGGGTACGAGCAGTACTTC	CASSHASGYEQYF
TRBV4-3	-	TRBJ2-7	-	TGCGCCAGCAGCCAAGATGTGCTAGGGGGCTACGAGCAGTACTTC	CASSQDVLGGYEQYF